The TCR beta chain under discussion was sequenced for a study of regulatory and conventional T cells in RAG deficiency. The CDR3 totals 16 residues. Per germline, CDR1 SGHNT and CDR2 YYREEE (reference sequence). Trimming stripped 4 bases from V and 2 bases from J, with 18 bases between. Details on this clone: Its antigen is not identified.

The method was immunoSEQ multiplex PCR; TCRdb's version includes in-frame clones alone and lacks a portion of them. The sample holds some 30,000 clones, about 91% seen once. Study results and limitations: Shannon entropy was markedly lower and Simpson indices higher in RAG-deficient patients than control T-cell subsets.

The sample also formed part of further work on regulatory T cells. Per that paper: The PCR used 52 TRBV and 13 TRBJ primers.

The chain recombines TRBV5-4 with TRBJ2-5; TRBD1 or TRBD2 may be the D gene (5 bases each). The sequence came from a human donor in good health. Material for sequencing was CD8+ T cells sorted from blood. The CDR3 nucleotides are TGTGCCAGCAGCAAAGAGGGGCTAGCCTGGCAAGAGACCCAGTACTTC. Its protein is CASSKEGLAWQETQYF.